This passage covers 14 T cell receptor beta chains from one sample sequenced in a study of beta chain features in type 1 diabetes. Broader study findings: Within each of all four CD4+ subsets, Type 1 diabetes patients had TCRB CDR3s that were moderately but significantly shorter.

All of the isolated RNA was reverse transcribed, so expressed TCRB transcripts were sequenced. This table comes from immunoSEQ multiplex PCR, and its TCRdb copy is limited to in-frame clones, with some not included. The table lists some 350,000 clones, around 9.6% of them singletons. Their target antigens are unknown. Sample: central memory CD4+ T cells from blood. Every receptor here comes from a man younger than 45 with type 1 diabetes.

This clone was counted many times. The chain joins TRBV28 to TRBJ2-2; unclear D gene. Trimming stripped 3 bases from V and 2 bases from J, with 16 bases between. CDR1 is MDHEN, CDR2 SYDVKM, per germline. The CDR3 spans 17 residues. In DNA, the CDR3 is TGTGCCAGCAGTTTTCGACAAAACATAATTAACACCGGGGAGCTGTTTTTT. This translates into CASSFRQNIINTGELFF.

This clone was seen only a few times. This chain joins TRBV30 and TRBJ2-7, with a tentative D call TRBD1 (5 bases). With 1 base removed from V and 1 base from J, the gap between germline ends came to 8 bases. CDR1 and CDR2 from the germline V gene are GTSNPN and SVGIG (reference sequence). The CDR3 runs to 13 residues. CDR3 loop: CAWSGQISYEQYF. CDR3 DNA: TGTGCCTGGAGTGGACAGATTTCCTACGAGCAGTACTTC.

This clone appeared a few times. The chain links TRBV5-6 to TRBJ1-1; D is undetermined. Germline CDR1 reads SGHDT; CDR2 reads YYEEEE. This CDR3 comprises 14 residues. V lost 4 bases to trimming and J lost 3 bases, with 13 bases between them. The CDR3 reads CASSPLVRDTEAFF. Here the CDR3 DNA reads TGTGCCAGCAGCCCCCTAGTCCGGGACACTGAAGCTTTCTTT.

This clone was observed a handful of times. This chain links TRBV6-6 with TRBJ2-5; 7 nucleotides line up with TRBD2. This CDR3 comprises 14 residues. V dropped 7 bases and J dropped 1; count of bases not matched to a gene: 6. Germline lookup yields CDR1 MNHNY and CDR2 SVGAGI (reference sequence). CDR3 coding DNA: TGTGCCAGCAAACCGGGAGGTCCCCAAGAGACCCAGTACTTC. Translation: CASKPGGPQETQYF.

This clone was seen more than once but under ten times. The rearrangement links TRBV6-6 to TRBJ2-3, with TRBD2 matching 7 bases. Trimming at V came to 8 bases and at J to 0 bases, leaving 5 bases not matched to a gene. The CDR3 runs 14 residues. In germline, CDR1 is MNHNY, CDR2 SVGAGI (reference sequence). The CDR3 DNA is TGTGCCAGCCGGCTAGCGGCTAGCACAGATACGCAGTATTTT. Translating gives CASRLAASTDTQYF.

CDR3 loop: CASSDPSGGYEQYF. The CDR3 DNA sequence: TGCGCCAGCAGCGACCCCAGTGGAGGCTACGAGCAGTACTTC. This chain uses TRBV5-1 with TRBJ2-7; tentative D call: TRBD2 (5 bases). Trimming removed 4 bases from V and 3 bases from J, with 14 bases in between. The CDR3 has 14 residues. The germline V gene has CDR1 SGHRS and CDR2 YFSETQ.

The chain carries TRBV6-5 and TRBJ2-7; TRBD2 matches 7 bases. J was trimmed by 7 bases and V by 4 bases; bases with no gene match: 10. The length of the CDR3 is 14 residues. The germline CDR1 and CDR2 sequences are MNHEY and SVGAGI. For the CDR3, the DNA is TGTGCCAGCAGTTGGGACTATCGGATGGAGGAGCAGTACTTC. Translated: CASSWDYRMEEQYF.

The chain joins TRBV2 to TRBJ2-5; D may be TRBD2 (7 bases). With 7 bases removed from V and 2 bases from J, the gap between germline ends came to 14 bases. The CDR3 length is 14 residues. Germline CDR1 reads SNHLY; CDR2 reads FYNNEI. CDR3 in amino acids: CASTQQGGQETQYF. The CDR3 DNA sequence: TGTGCCAGCACACAACAGGGAGGGCAAGAGACCCAGTACTTC. Full variable domain (rest looked up from reference TRBV2 and TRBJ2-5): EPEVTQTPSHQVTQMGQEVILRCVPISNHLYFYWYRQILGQKVEFLVSFYNNEISEKSEIFDDQFSVERPDGSNFTLKIRSTKLEDSAMYFCASTQQGGQETQYFGPGTRLLVL.

At least ten counts were recorded for this clone. The V gene is TRBV5-4, the J gene TRBJ1-5; no clear D. Trimming took off 0 bases at V and 4 bases at J, with 11 bases between the two ends. Germline lookup yields CDR1 SGHNT and CDR2 YYREEE (reference sequence). The CDR3 runs 15 residues. The CDR3 reads CASSLDAGVNQPQHF. The CDR3 DNA reads TGTGCCAGCAGCTTGGACGCAGGAGTTAATCAGCCCCAGCATTTT.

This clone was detected a few times. V is TRBV9 and J is TRBJ2-7, with D tentatively TRBD2 (6 bases). The germline V gene encodes CDR1 SGDLS and CDR2 YYNGEE. This CDR3 has 13 residues. Between the trimmed V and J ends, which lost 4 bases and 10 bases, there was a span of 18 bases. CDR3: CASSPQSGGNQYF. The CDR3 coding sequence is TGTGCCAGCAGCCCCCAGAGTGGCGGGAACCAGTACTTC. Supplemented by reference TRBV9 and TRBJ2-7, the full variable domain reads DSGVTQTPKHLITATGQRVTLRCSPRSGDLSVYWYQQSLDQGLQFLIQYYNGEERAKGNILERFSAQQFPDLHSELNLSSLELGDSALYFCASSPQSGGNQYFGPGTRLTVT.

This clone was found a few times. The chain couples TRBV5-1 to TRBJ2-1; a possible D gene is TRBD1 (5 bases). The CDR3 contains 16 residues. The ends were cut back, 0 bases at V and 6 bases at J, with 16 bases in the middle. Germline values: CDR1 SGHRS, CDR2 YFSETQ. The CDR3 DNA follows: TGCGCCAGCAGCTTGGGGGGCGCCGAAAACCTCAATGAGCAGTTCTTC. Protein: CASSLGGAENLNEQFF.

This clone has just a few counts. The chain links TRBV29-1 to TRBJ1-2; D remains ambiguous. V was cut by 2 bases and J by 4 bases, with 8 bases left in between. The germline gives CDR1 SQVTM, CDR2 ANQGSEA. This CDR3 spans 12 amino acids. CDR3 protein: CSVERQSYGYTF. CDR3 in DNA: TGCAGCGTTGAAAGGCAGAGCTATGGCTACACCTTC.

This chain uses TRBV23-1 with TRBJ2-1; 12 nucleotides align to TRBD2. TRBV23-1 is marked as an open reading frame, function uncertain. The CDR3 totals 18 residues. J lost 7 bases, V lost 3 bases, and 13 bases had no gene match. The CDR3 loop reads CASSQSTSGRARWNEQFF. The CDR3 DNA reads as TGCGCCAGCAGTCAGTCGACTAGCGGGAGAGCTAGGTGGAATGAGCAGTTCTTC.

There are a few counts of this clone. This sequence joins TRBV27 and TRBJ2-5; 8 nucleotides match TRBD1. The DNA end favors TRBJ2-7, so the J call may be wrong. This CDR3 spans 14 amino acids. CDR1 is MNHEY, CDR2 SMNVEV, per germline (reference sequence). The CDR3 DNA sequence: TGTGCCAGCAGTAGGGCAGGGGGCACGGACGAGCAGTACTTC. Translated, it gives CASSRAGGTDEQYF.